This TCR beta chain is drawn from a study of OX40 agonist ivuxolimab in advanced cancers. Study-level points and caveats: By week 6 at 0.1 to 3.0 mg/kg, blood CD4+ and CD8+ T cells had expanded clonally.

Germline lookup yields CDR1 WSHSY and CDR2 SAAADI. The CDR3 has 14 residues. V lost 3 bases, J lost 1 base, and 7 bases lay in between. The method was immunoSEQ multiplex PCR; TCRdb's version includes in-frame clones alone and lacks a portion of them. The table includes approximately 81,000 clones, roughly 91% detected once. To note about this clone: Its antigen is unknown.

V usage is TRBV10-2 and J usage is TRBJ1-5, with D possibly TRBD1 on 5 matching bases. This clonotype was obtained from an adult with an advanced solid tumor such as melanoma, head and neck, liver or kidney cancer. The sequences come from CD4+ or CD8+ T cells sorted from blood, collected in a trial of the OX40 agonist ivuxolimab. The DNA for the CDR3 is TGCGCCAGCAGTGAACGGGACAGCAATCAGCCCCAGCATTTT. This sequence encodes CASSERDSNQPQHF.